Below, 8 T cell receptor beta chains from the same sample are listed, as sequenced in a study of CD8+ T cells in alopecia areata. Extracted RNA was reverse transcribed, and the resulting cDNA served as sequencing template. TCRdb keeps only in-frame clones here, not all; method: immunoSEQ multiplex PCR. The sample shows about 110,000 clones, 59% of them seen only once. Specimen: CD8+ T cells sorted from blood. These receptors were taken from a human donor in good health.

The V gene is TRBV29-1, the J gene TRBJ2-5; 12 positions match TRBD2. The CDR3 consists of 16 residues. The germline CDR1 and CDR2 sequences are SQVTM and ANQGSEA. Trimming cost V 3 bases and J 6 bases; bases outside gene matches: 11. As DNA, the CDR3 is TGCAGCGTTGACTTCGCTAGCGGGGGGGGAGGGAAGACCCAGTACTTC. The encoded protein is CSVDFASGGGGKTQYF.

This chain joins TRBV30 and TRBJ2-3; D is undetermined. Trimming cost V 5 bases and J 3 bases, with 6 bases left between them. Germline CDR1 and CDR2: GTSNPN and SVGIG (reference sequence). The CDR3 extends over 11 amino acids. CDR3 in amino acids: CAWDETDTQYF. The CDR3 DNA is TGTGCCTGGGATGAAACAGATACGCAGTATTTT.

The rearrangement uses TRBV11-2 and TRBJ2-5; maybe TRBD2 (5 bases). Germline CDR1 and CDR2: SGHAT and FQNNGV. With 4 bases removed from V and 5 bases from J, the gap between germline ends came to 14 bases. The CDR3 spans 14 residues. The CDR3 DNA follows: TGTGCCAGCAGCTCGAACGGGGTTGGCGAGACCCAGTACTTC. Residues: CASSSNGVGETQYF.

V and J are TRBV11-2 and TRBJ2-7; 8 nucleotides line up with TRBD2. The V gene's germline CDR1 is SGHAT and CDR2 FQNNGV. Trimming cost V 5 bases and J 5 bases; bases outside gene matches: 5. CDR3 length equals 13 residues. CDR3 nucleotides: TGTGCCAGCAGCCTCGGGAGGGACCACGAGCAGTACTTC. Residues: CASSLGRDHEQYF. Looking up the rest from reference TRBV11-2 and TRBJ2-7 gives the full variable domain: EAGVAQSPRYKIIEKRQSVAFWCNPISGHATLYWYQQILGQGPKLLIQFQNNGVVDDSQLPKDRFSAERLKGVDSTLKIQPAKLEDSAVYLCASSLGRDHEQYFGPGTRLTVT.

This chain links TRBV7-8 with TRBJ2-7; TRBD2 agrees at 10 bases. From germline, CDR1 is SGHVS and CDR2 FQNEAQ. V shed 5 bases, J shed 0 bases, and the junction held 7 bases outside the gene matches. This CDR3 is built from 16 residues. For the CDR3, the DNA is TGTGCCAGCAGCCCCACGGCTAGCGGGGGCTCCTACGAGCAGTACTTC. Residues: CASSPTASGGSYEQYF.

This chain connects TRBV2 to TRBJ2-5; D gene uncertain. Deletions cut 5 bases from V and 2 bases from J, with 9 bases between. This CDR3 has 13 residues. Germline values: CDR1 SNHLY, CDR2 FYNNEI. CDR3 residues: CASSSSRQETQYF. CDR3 DNA sequence: TGTGCCAGCAGTTCCTCCAGACAAGAGACCCAGTACTTC.

There are a few counts of this clone. V gene TRBV29-1 combines with J gene TRBJ1-1; 9 bases are shared with TRBD1. Germline CDR1 SQVTM, CDR2 ANQGSEA. Unmatched junction bases numbered 5, after V lost 8 bases and J lost 1 base. CDR3 length: 13 residues. CDR3 coding DNA: TGCAGCCACGGGACAGGGAAGAACACTGAAGCTTTCTTT. This sequence encodes CSHGTGKNTEAFF. Together with reference TRBV29-1 and TRBJ1-1, the CDR3 gives the full variable domain: SAVISQKPSRDICQRGTSLTIQCQVDSQVTMMFWYRQQPGQSLTLIATANQGSEATYESGFVIDKFPISRPNLTFSTLTVSNMSPEDSSIYLCSHGTGKNTEAFFGQGTRLTVV.

This clone occurred a few times. J is TRBJ1-1 and V is TRBV6-5; tentative D call: TRBD1 (5 bases). Germline V CDR1 and CDR2: MNHEY, SVGAGI. This CDR3 is 15 amino acids long. Trimming shortened V by 0 bases and J by 6 bases, and 14 bases separated the two germline ends. CDR3 residues: CASSYSHGGIAEAFF. The CDR3 region has the DNA TGTGCCAGCAGTTACTCCCACGGGGGAATCGCTGAAGCTTTCTTT.